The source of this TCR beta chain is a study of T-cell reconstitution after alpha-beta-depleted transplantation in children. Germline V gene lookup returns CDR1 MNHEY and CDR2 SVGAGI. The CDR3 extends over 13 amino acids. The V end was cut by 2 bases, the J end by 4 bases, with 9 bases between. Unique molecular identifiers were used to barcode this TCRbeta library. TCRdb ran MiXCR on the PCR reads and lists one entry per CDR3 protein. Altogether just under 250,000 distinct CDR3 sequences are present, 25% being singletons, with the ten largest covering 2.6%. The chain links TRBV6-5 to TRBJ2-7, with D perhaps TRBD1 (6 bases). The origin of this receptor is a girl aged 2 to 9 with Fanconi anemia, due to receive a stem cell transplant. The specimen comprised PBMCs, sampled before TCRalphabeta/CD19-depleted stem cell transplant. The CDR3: CASSYRQGYEQYF. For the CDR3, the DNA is TGTGCCAGCAGTTACCGCCAGGGGTACGAGCAGTACTTC.